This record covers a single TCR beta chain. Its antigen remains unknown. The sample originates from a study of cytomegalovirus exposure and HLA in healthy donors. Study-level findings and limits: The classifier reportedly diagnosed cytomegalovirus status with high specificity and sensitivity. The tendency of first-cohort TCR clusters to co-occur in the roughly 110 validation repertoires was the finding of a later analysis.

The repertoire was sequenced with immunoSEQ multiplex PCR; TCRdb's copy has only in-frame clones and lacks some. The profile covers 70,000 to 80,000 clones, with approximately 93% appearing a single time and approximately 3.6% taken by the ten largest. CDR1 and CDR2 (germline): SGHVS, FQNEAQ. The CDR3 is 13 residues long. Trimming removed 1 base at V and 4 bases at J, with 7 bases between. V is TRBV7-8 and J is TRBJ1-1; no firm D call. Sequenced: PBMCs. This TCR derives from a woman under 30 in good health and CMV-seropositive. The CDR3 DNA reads TGTGCCAGCAGCTTAGGGGCAAGCACTGAAGCTTTCTTT. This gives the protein CASSLGASTEAFF.